These 25 T cell receptor beta chains share one sample of origin, sequenced in a study of cytomegalovirus exposure and HLA in healthy donors. Amplification used 60 Vbeta primers and 13 Jbeta primers. TCRdb's copy holds only in-frame clones and misses some; the assay was immunoSEQ multiplex PCR. The sample yields about 130,000 clones, 70% to 85% seen once. Sequencing used PBMCs. The receptors originated from a man aged 40-50 years in good health and CMV-seropositive.

This clone showed up just a few times. The chain recombines TRBV11-2 with TRBJ2-2; 11 bases line up with TRBD1. Germline CDR1 reads SGHAT; CDR2 reads FQNNGV. The CDR3 is 16 amino acids. V lost 5 bases, J lost 9 bases, and 11 bases stayed unmatched. CDR3 region: CASSRPGTGGSRELFF. The CDR3 DNA sequence: TGTGCCAGCAGCCGCCCCGGGACAGGGGGGTCAAGGGAGCTGTTTTTT.

This clone has a handful of counts. The rearrangement joins TRBV4-2 to TRBJ2-7; 8 bases line up with TRBD1. The CDR3 sequence is 16 residues long. Germline V gene lookup returns CDR1 LGHNA and CDR2 YNFKEQ. V lost 0 bases, J lost 7 bases, and 11 bases stayed unmatched. This chain's CDR3 is CASSQDLGQGAWEQYF. DNA of the CDR3: TGTGCCAGCAGCCAAGATTTGGGCCAGGGGGCGTGGGAGCAGTACTTC.

The chain combines TRBV4-1 with TRBJ2-1; 9 bases match TRBD2. The CDR3 sequence is 15 residues long. The V and J ends lost 4 bases and 9 bases, in that order; junction bases with no gene match: 10. CDR1 and CDR2 (germline): MGHRA, YSYEKL. The CDR3, as DNA: TGCGCCAGCAGCCCGCCAGCGGGAGGACGCGGTGAGCAGTTCTTC. Translation gives CASSPPAGGRGEQFF.

Points on this clone: Other DNA sequences in the same sample also yield this CDR3. The V and J genes are TRBV12-5 and TRBJ1-1; D gene ambiguous. V was pared by 6 bases and J by 5 bases, with 10 bases between. This CDR3 comprises 12 residues. Germline V gene data show CDR1 as LGHNT and CDR2 as FRNRAP. Here the CDR3 reads CASGPGGTEAFF. DNA of the CDR3: TGTGCTAGTGGCCCTGGAGGTACTGAAGCTTTCTTT.

The chain employs TRBV7-3 and TRBJ2-3; D ambiguous. Looked up from germline, CDR1 is SGHTA and CDR2 is FQGTGA. V was pared by 5 bases and J by 2 bases, with 8 bases between. The CDR3 is made up of 13 amino acids. In DNA form, the CDR3 reads TGTGCCAGCAGCCCTAACCCCACAGATACGCAGTATTTT. Translating it yields CASSPNPTDTQYF.

The chain employs TRBV6-5 and TRBJ2-5; 8 positions match TRBD2. The V gene end was trimmed by 2 bases and the J gene end by 4 bases; junction bases not matched to a gene: 3. This CDR3 is 14 amino acids long. The germline CDR1 and CDR2 sequences are MNHEY and SVGAGI. CDR3 sequence: CASSYGLAGETQYF. CDR3 nucleotide sequence: TGTGCCAGCAGTTACGGGCTAGCGGGAGAGACCCAGTACTTC.

This rearrangement joins TRBV19 to TRBJ1-5, with D hard to call. The CDR3 is 13 amino acids. With 2 bases removed from V and 7 bases from J, the gap between germline ends came to 9 bases. Germline CDR1 LNHDA, CDR2 SQIVND (reference sequence). This chain's CDR3 is CASSISRSQPQHF. CDR3 coding DNA: TGTGCCAGTAGTATATCCAGATCGCAGCCCCAGCATTTT. Full variable domain (remainder filled in from reference TRBV19 and TRBJ1-5): DGGITQSPKYLFRKEGQNVTLSCEQNLNHDAMYWYRQDPGQGLRLIYYSQIVNDFQKGDIAEGYSVSREKKESFPLTVTSAQKNPTAFYLCASSISRSQPQHFGDGTRLSIL.

The chain recombines TRBV7-9 with TRBJ2-5; perhaps TRBD1 as D (6 bases). V was clipped by 5 bases and J by 0 bases, with 10 bases between them. This CDR3 is built from 14 residues. Germline V CDR1 and CDR2: SEHNR, FQNEAQ (reference sequence). The CDR3 DNA sequence: TGTGCCAGCAGCGAGGGACAATACCAAGAGACCCAGTACTTC. Its translation is CASSEGQYQETQYF.

The rearrangement joins TRBV5-1 to TRBJ2-2; TRBD1 matches at 8 bases. V lost 2 bases to trimming and J lost 5 bases; unmatched junction nucleotides: 8. The CDR3 is made up of 16 amino acids. The germline gives CDR1 SGHRS, CDR2 YFSETQ. This chain's CDR3 is CASSLGQGRGTGELFF. The DNA for the CDR3 is TGCGCCAGCAGCTTAGGACAGGGCAGGGGAACCGGGGAGCTGTTTTTT.

The chain carries TRBV19 and TRBJ1-2; D may be TRBD1 (6 bases). CDR1 is LNHDA, CDR2 SQIVND, per germline (reference sequence). Between the trimmed V and J ends, which lost 7 bases and 4 bases, there was a span of 16 bases. This CDR3 is 14 amino acids long. CDR3 protein: CASTQQGGGYGYTF. The CDR3 DNA is TGTGCCAGTACCCAACAGGGCGGAGGCTATGGCTACACCTTC.

This sequence joins TRBV27 and TRBJ2-2, with D unclear. V lost 5 bases and J 7 bases, leaving 11 bases between the germline ends. CDR3 length equals 13 residues. CDR1 and CDR2 (germline): MNHEY, SMNVEV (reference sequence). The CDR3 nucleotides are TGTGCCAGCAGTCCCCGTCTCTACGGGGAGCTGTTTTTT. Its protein product is CASSPRLYGELFF.

The chain couples TRBV28 to TRBJ2-7; maybe TRBD1 (5 bases). V was clipped by 3 bases and J by 2 bases, with 11 bases between them. Germline lookup yields CDR1 MDHEN and CDR2 SYDVKM. The CDR3 covers 14 residues. The CDR3 DNA is TGTGCCAGCAGTTTTGTGGACACTCCCTACGAGCAGTACTTC. Its protein is CASSFVDTPYEQYF.

V is TRBV7-3 and J is TRBJ2-1; 7 nucleotides match TRBD2. This CDR3 spans 16 amino acids. Trimming removed 5 bases from V and 0 bases from J; junction bases left unmatched: 7. Per the germline V gene, CDR1 is SGHTA and CDR2 is FQGTGA. In nucleotides, the CDR3 is TGTGCCAGCAGCCCCACTAGCGCGAGCTCCTACAATGAGCAGTTCTTC. Encoded protein: CASSPTSASSYNEQFF.

The V gene is TRBV11-3, the J gene TRBJ2-1; D is perhaps TRBD2 (6 bases). This CDR3 region has 14 residues. Germline V gives CDR1 SGHNT, CDR2 YENEEA. The V end lost 3 bases, the J end lost 6 bases, and 12 bases lay between the germline ends. CDR3 sequence: CASSFAGWGNEQFF. The CDR3 DNA reads as TGTGCCAGCAGCTTTGCGGGATGGGGCAATGAGCAGTTCTTC.

This rearrangement joins TRBV6-1 to TRBJ2-7; 7 bases line up with TRBD1. Germline CDR1 reads MNHNS; CDR2 reads SASEGT. The V gene end was trimmed by 5 bases and the J gene end by 3 bases; junction bases not matched to a gene: 7. This CDR3 region has 14 residues. CDR3 region: CASSTSGTDYEQYF. CDR3 DNA sequence: TGTGCCAGCAGTACATCCGGGACAGACTACGAGCAGTACTTC.

The J gene is TRBJ2-1, the V gene TRBV2; 7 positions agree with TRBD2. V trimming: 6 bases; J trimming: 9 bases; junction bases outside the gene matches: 14. The germline V gene encodes CDR1 SNHLY and CDR2 FYNNEI. The CDR3 runs to 15 residues. The chain's CDR3 is CASSEGGSKRGEQFF. In nucleotides, the CDR3 is TGTGCCAGCAGCGAGGGCGGGAGTAAGCGGGGTGAGCAGTTCTTC.

The chain has TRBV29-1 and TRBJ2-2; possible D gene TRBD2, 6 bases. The CDR3 sequence is 15 residues long. From germline, CDR1 is SQVTM and CDR2 ANQGSEA. Trimming removed 7 bases from V and 7 bases from J, with 22 bases in between. The CDR3 is CSAGSGVDLSGELFF. The CDR3 DNA reads as TGCAGCGCCGGTAGCGGAGTGGACCTGAGCGGGGAGCTGTTTTTT.

This clone was picked up one time. The chain links TRBV27 to TRBJ1-6; tentative D call: TRBD1 (5 bases). CDR1 and CDR2 from the germline V gene are MNHEY and SMNVEV (reference sequence). CDR3 size: 13 residues. With 4 bases removed from V and 7 bases from J, the gap between germline ends came to 8 bases. CDR3 nucleotide sequence: TGTGCCAGCAGTTGGACACAGAATTCACCCCTCCACTTT. Translating gives CASSWTQNSPLHF.

V is TRBV7-9 and J is TRBJ2-7; D is perhaps TRBD1 (5 bases). CDR1 and CDR2 from the germline V gene are SEHNR and FQNEAQ (reference sequence). V was pared by 6 bases and J by 5 bases, with 11 bases between. The CDR3 has 12 residues. The DNA of the CDR3 is TGTGCCAGCAGGAAGGGGCAGAACGAGCAGTACTTC. Its translation is CASRKGQNEQYF.

This clone was detected a few times. The chain employs TRBV27 and TRBJ2-2; 9 nucleotides match TRBD1. The CDR3 length is 16 residues. With 5 bases clipped from V and 6 bases from J, the junction kept 10 bases outside the gene matches. The germline V gene encodes CDR1 MNHEY and CDR2 SMNVEV (reference sequence). The CDR3 loop is CASSGPGTGTAGELFF. The CDR3 DNA reads as TGTGCCAGCAGTGGTCCGGGGACAGGGACGGCCGGGGAGCTGTTTTTT.

The chain uses TRBV6-1 and TRBJ2-3; D is perhaps TRBD1 (6 bases). The CDR3 is made up of 14 amino acids. The V gene's germline CDR1 is MNHNS and CDR2 SASEGT. Trimming pared 11 bases from V and 3 bases from J, leaving 18 bases between. The CDR3: CACRDTHPTDTQYF. The CDR3 DNA reads as TGTGCCTGCCGGGACACTCATCCTACAGATACGCAGTATTTT.

This clone was counted at least ten times. V is TRBV2 and J is TRBJ1-1; 8 nucleotides align to TRBD1. The CDR3 loop spans 15 amino acids. The V gene's germline CDR1 is SNHLY and CDR2 FYNNEI. V lost 6 bases and J lost 2; bases outside the gene matches: 8. In DNA form, the CDR3 reads TGTGCCAGCAGGGTAGGGACAGGAATCAACACTGAAGCTTTCTTT. This codes for CASRVGTGINTEAFF. Together with reference TRBV2 and TRBJ1-1, the CDR3 gives the full variable domain: EPEVTQTPSHQVTQMGQEVILRCVPISNHLYFYWYRQILGQKVEFLVSFYNNEISEKSEIFDDQFSVERPDGSNFTLKIRSTKLEDSAMYFCASRVGTGINTEAFFGQGTRLTVV.

The chain carries TRBV6-5 and TRBJ1-1; possibly TRBD1 for D (6 bases). Trimming stripped 6 bases from V and 8 bases from J, with 19 bases between. From germline, CDR1 is MNHEY and CDR2 SVGAGI. The CDR3 has 14 residues. This CDR3 reads CASSHRDIHSEAFF. CDR3 bases: TGTGCCAGCAGCCACCGGGACATCCACTCCGAAGCTTTCTTT.

This clone was recorded only once. The rearrangement joins TRBV9 to TRBJ2-5; tentatively, D is TRBD1 (6 bases). CDR3 size: 13 residues. CDR1 and CDR2 (germline): SGDLS, YYNGEE. The germline V and J ends were trimmed by 4 bases and 5 bases, with 12 bases remaining between them. CDR3 nucleotide sequence: TGTGCCAGCAGCAAACAGGGACGGGAGACCCAGTACTTC. As protein: CASSKQGRETQYF. Full variable domain (remainder filled in from reference TRBV9 and TRBJ2-5): DSGVTQTPKHLITATGQRVTLRCSPRSGDLSVYWYQQSLDQGLQFLIQYYNGEERAKGNILERFSAQQFPDLHSELNLSSLELGDSALYFCASSKQGRETQYFGPGTRLLVL.

The chain employs TRBV11-2 and TRBJ2-5; D is unclear. V dropped 5 bases and J dropped 4 bases, with 5 bases sitting between them. The CDR3 extends over 11 amino acids. CDR1 SGHAT and CDR2 FQNNGV come from the germline V gene. The CDR3 region has the DNA TGTGCCAGCAGCCCTCGAGAGACCCAGTACTTC. Translated: CASSPRETQYF. Full variable domain (missing parts from reference TRBV11-2 and TRBJ2-5): EAGVAQSPRYKIIEKRQSVAFWCNPISGHATLYWYQQILGQGPKLLIQFQNNGVVDDSQLPKDRFSAERLKGVDSTLKIQPAKLEDSAVYLCASSPRETQYFGPGTRLLVL.